The sequence of this TCR beta chain was determined in a study of CD8+CD57+ T cells in acquired aplastic anemia. The patients chosen for sequencing had shown expansion of CD8+CD57+ cells (detected by flow cytometry). Severe acquired aplastic anemia was present in all patients. No therapy was given to patients before blood sampling. A remark on this clonotype: Its antigen remains unknown.

Genomic DNA was employed as the template in profiling TCR beta VDJ and CDR3. TCRdb ran MiXCR on the reads and lists one entry per CDR3 protein. The sample has roughly 180,000 distinct CDR3 sequences, roughly 65% seen once. The CDR3 runs to 15 residues. Trimming removed 7 bases at V and 7 bases at J, with 23 bases between. CDR1 is ENHRY, CDR2 SYGVKD, per germline. Broader study findings: Patients shared 25 to 30 CD8+ CDR3 sequences with controls. CD8+ Simpson's diversity showed no significant patient-control difference.

The TCR sequence derives from a human donor with aplastic anemia. The specimen sequenced was sorted CD4+, CD8+, or CD8+CD57+ T cells (not recorded which) from PBMCs. The rearrangement uses TRBV10-3 and TRBJ2-7, with D possibly being TRBD1 (7 bases). In DNA, the CDR3 is TGTGCCATCACCCCGGTTGGAGGGGGCTTAGGAGAGCAGTACTTC. This translates into CAITPVGGGLGEQYF.